The clone carrying this TCR beta chain is classed as medium-sized (0.01 to 0.1%). Its cognate antigen is unknown. The data derive from a study of T cells after posttransplantation cyclophosphamide. Study-wide findings and caveats: Skin or GI-infiltrating T cells shared few TRB sequences with blood. Donor CD8+ memory clones often dominated recipient blood repertoires at later times. Recipient CMV seropositivity and CMV reactivation strongly tracked TRB clonality.

Cyclophosphamide on days +3 and +4 followed busulfan-fludarabine conditioning and a marrow graft. The repertoire was sequenced with immunoSEQ multiplex PCR; TCRdb's copy has only in-frame clones and lacks some. Recorded here are roughly 7,700 clones, none singletons. This sequence originates from a female patient aged 55-70 years who received an allogeneic stem cell transplant from an unrelated donor, was CMV-positive, and had acute GVHD only. Some T cells may possibly be graft donor cells. The sequencing used PBMCs, collected nearly 95 days after allogeneic stem cell transplant with posttransplant cyclophosphamide.

This chain's CDR3 is CASSQGRDRDQPQHF. The CDR3 nucleotides read TGTGCCAGCAGCCAAGGGAGGGACAGGGATCAGCCCCAGCATTTT. The genes are TRBV4-2 and TRBJ1-5; 9 bases map to TRBD1. CDR1 LGHNA and CDR2 YNFKEQ come from the germline V gene. This CDR3 is 15 amino acids long. J was trimmed by 5 bases and V by 1 base; bases with no gene match: 3.